This entry features one T cell receptor (beta chain) sequence. Antigen: not known. CDR1 is SGHTA and CDR2 is FQGNSA in the germline V gene. The CDR3 totals 16 residues. J was trimmed by 2 bases and V by 5 bases; bases with no gene match: 7. This sample stems from a study of Ad26.COV2.S vaccination and SARS-CoV-2 variants. Study conclusions and caveats: Reportedly, spike-specific CD8+ and CD4+ T cell responses achieved substantial breadth once vaccination had taken place.

The assay was immunoSEQ multiplex PCR, and TCRdb's table has in-frame clones only and misses some. The data show 350,000 to 500,000 clones, 90% seen once. This sample's treatment: about 20 received Ad26.COV2.S at low or high dose, single or two shots; roughly five received placebo; per-sample allocation not given. Samples analyzed were those drawn on day 63 after the first vaccine or placebo injection. The sample here was peripheral blood, taken in a trial of Ad26.COV2.S vaccine versus placebo. The chain is built from TRBV7-2 and TRBJ2-3, with TRBD2 matching over 10 bases. This TCR came from a person between 18 and 65 years old who received the Ad26.COV2.S COVID-19 vaccine or a placebo. CDR3 residues: CASSITLAGATDTQYF. The CDR3, as DNA: TGTGCCAGCAGCATTACCCTAGCGGGAGCCACAGATACGCAGTATTTT.